The sequence of this TCR beta chain was determined in a study of high-grade serous ovarian cancer treatment subgroups. Study conclusions and caveats: Different patients shared almost no repertoire; same-patient tumors shared roughly 0.11 to 0.8.

Tumor samples were obtained before definitive surgery or chemotherapy. The length of the CDR3 is 13 residues. Germline-derived CDR1 and CDR2 are SGHTA and FQGNSA. Trimming stripped 5 bases from V and 5 bases from J, with 10 bases between. Assay: immunoSEQ multiplex PCR; the TCRdb copy retains only in-frame clones and omits some. The data show nearly 7,000 clones, nearly 80% seen once. On this clone itself: What it binds is unknown.

The sequence came from a human donor with high-grade serous ovarian cancer. What was sequenced was tumor tissue. The chain is built from TRBV7-2 and TRBJ2-1; D gene uncertain. CDR3 in DNA: TGTGCCAGCAGCCTCGCGCACCACAATGAGCAGTTCTTC. As protein: CASSLAHHNEQFF.